A selection of T cell receptor beta chains follows, all from one sample in a study of control samples from healthy donors and cancer patients. This table comes from immunoSEQ multiplex PCR, and its TCRdb copy is limited to in-frame clones, with some not included. The sample carries 130,000 or so clones, 85% to 95% recorded once. The sample comprised blood. Source of these receptors: a man aged 35-49 years in good health. Each CDR3 is given with its conserved first and last residue. The D gene is left open where the match is weak. Clone size is shown for a subset of rows, as once, few, many or a class of expanded clone.

V	size	J	D	DNA	CDR3
TRBV3-1/TRBV3-2	once	TRBJ1-2	NA	TGTGCCAGCAGCCTGACCTTGAATAACTATGGCTACACCTTC	CASSLTLNNYGYTF
TRBV25-1	few	TRBJ2-7	TRBD2	TGTGCCAGCAGTTACGTACTAGCGGGAGCTCGGAACGAGCAGTACTTC	CASSYVLAGARNEQYF
TRBV12-3/TRBV12-4	NA	TRBJ1-4	NA	TGTGCCAGCAGTTTACAGCTGAATGAAAAACTGTTTTTT	CASSLQLNEKLFF
TRBV12-5	NA	TRBJ2-3	TRBD1	TGTGCTAGTGGTCCGAAACAGGGGTCAGATACGCAGTATTTT	CASGPKQGSDTQYF
TRBV30	NA	TRBJ2-7	NA	TGTGCCTGGAAAAGGGGATACGAGCAGTACTTC	CAWKRGYEQYF
TRBV28	NA	TRBJ1-2	NA	TGTGCCAGCAGTACCGGGCCTCGCGTCCGCATTCGCTACACCTTC	CASSTGPRVRIRYTF
TRBV5-4	once	TRBJ2-1	TRBD2	TGTGCCAGCAGCTTGGCTAGCGGGGGGTACAATGAGCAGTTCTTC	CASSLASGGYNEQFF
TRBV27	NA	TRBJ1-1	NA	TGTGCCAGCAGTTTATCGTCGGGACTGCGGAACACTGAAGCTTTCTTT	CASSLSSGLRNTEAFF
TRBV18	NA	TRBJ1-4	NA	TGTGCCAGCTCACCCAGCCTGGGGGATGAAAAACTGTTTTTT	CASSPSLGDEKLFF
TRBV6-4	NA	TRBJ2-6	NA	TGTGCCAGCAGTGACTCCGGGGTATTAGGGGCCAACGTCCTGACTTTC	CASSDSGVLGANVLTF
TRBV2	NA	TRBJ2-5	TRBD1	TGTGCCAGCGGCCGGGACAGGGGCCAAGAGACCCAGTACTTC	CASGRDRGQETQYF
TRBV5-1	few	TRBJ1-6	TRBD1	TGCGCCAGCAGCTTGGAGAGACAGGGGTCACCCCTCCACTTT	CASSLERQGSPLHF
TRBV11-2	NA	TRBJ1-2	NA	TGTGCCAGCAGCCAGTCGAGCGGGGGGCGCCGGTATGGCTACACCTTC	CASSQSSGGRRYGYTF
TRBV4-3	NA	TRBJ2-3	NA	TGCGCCAGCAGCCAAGATTCGGAGACGAACACAGATACGCAGTATTTT	CASSQDSETNTDTQYF
TRBV2	NA	TRBJ1-4	TRBD1	TGTGCCAGCAGTTCCCAGACAGGGGTAAAGGAAAAACTGTTTTTT	CASSSQTGVKEKLFF
TRBV11-2	NA	TRBJ2-1	NA	TGTGCCTCCAAAGGGGACAATGAGCAGTTCTTC	CASKGDNEQFF
TRBV6-5	NA	TRBJ1-6	NA	TGTGCCAGCAGTTACTCCGCCAGGGCAGGTTCACCCCTCCACTTT	CASSYSARAGSPLHF
TRBV6-5	few	TRBJ2-5	NA	TGTGCCAGCAGTCACAGGTACCAAGAGACCCAGTACTTC	CASSHRYQETQYF
TRBV6-5	NA	TRBJ2-6	NA	TGTGCCAGCAGTTACGAGGGGGCTGGGGCCAACGTCCTGACTTTC	CASSYEGAGANVLTF
TRBV30	NA	TRBJ1-5	TRBD1	TGTGCCTGGGGACAGGTGGACCATCAGCCCCAGCATTTT	CAWGQVDHQPQHF
TRBV4-2	NA	TRBJ1-4	NA	TGTGCCAGCAGCCAAGAAGCGACCAAGGAAAAACTGTTTTTT	CASSQEATKEKLFF
TRBV24-1	NA	TRBJ1-5	NA	TGTGCCACCAGTGGGGGGATCGGCAATCAGCCCCAGCATTTT	CATSGGIGNQPQHF
TRBV7-9	NA	TRBJ2-5	TRBD2	TGTGCCAGCAGCTTAGGGTCTAGCGGACAAGAGACCCAGTACTTC	CASSLGSSGQETQYF
TRBV29-1	NA	TRBJ1-2	NA	TGCAGCGTTGAAGACCCACAGGGCCGTTATGGCTACACCTTC	CSVEDPQGRYGYTF
TRBV4-3	NA	TRBJ2-3	TRBD2	TGCGCCAGCAGCCAAGATAGAGGGACTAGCGGGGGGACGAGCACAGATACGCAGTATTTT	CASSQDRGTSGGTSTDTQYF
TRBV7-2	NA	TRBJ1-2	TRBD1	TGTGCCAGCAGCTCTCAAGGCAGGGGGCAAGGCTACACCTTC	CASSSQGRGQGYTF
TRBV10-1	NA	TRBJ1-2	NA	TGCGCCAGCAGCTCCAGCGTAAGCTATGGCTACACCTTC	CASSSSVSYGYTF
TRBV30	NA	TRBJ1-3	NA	TGTGCCTGGAGTGTTGGGCTGTCTGGAAACACCATATATTTT	CAWSVGLSGNTIYF
TRBV5-4	NA	TRBJ1-4	NA	TGTGCCAGCAGCAGCGACACTAGAAGGGAAAAACTGTTTTTT	CASSSDTRREKLFF
TRBV20-1	NA	TRBJ2-3	NA	TGCAGTGCTAGTCAACAAGATACGCAGTATTTT	CSASQQDTQYF
TRBV3-1/TRBV3-2	NA	TRBJ1-1	NA	TGTGCCAGCAGCCAAGAGGGGGCTATGAACACTGAAGCTTTCTTT	CASSQEGAMNTEAFF
TRBV7-9	NA	TRBJ1-2	NA	TGTGCCAGCAGCTTAGCGTATCCGGGGGTTGATGGCTACACCTTC	CASSLAYPGVDGYTF
TRBV3-1/TRBV3-2	once	TRBJ2-3	NA	TGTGCCAGCAGCCAAGTAGGAGGAGATACGCAGTATTTT	CASSQVGGDTQYF
TRBV9	few	TRBJ2-1	NA	TGTGCCAGCAGCGTAAATCCAGCGGAGCAGTTCTTC	CASSVNPAEQFF
TRBV15	NA	TRBJ2-7	NA	TGTGCCACCAGCAGAAAAGGACGGGCCTACGAGCAGTACTTC	CATSRKGRAYEQYF
TRBV9	NA	TRBJ2-1	TRBD1	TGTGCCAGCAGCGTAGGTATAGGGGACAGGGTAGAGAATGAGCAGTTCTTC	CASSVGIGDRVENEQFF
TRBV5-1	NA	TRBJ1-1	TRBD1	TGCGCCAGCAGCCCGGGACAGACGAACACTGAAGCTTTCTTT	CASSPGQTNTEAFF
TRBV6-5	NA	TRBJ2-7	NA	TGTGCCAGCAGCCCCCGGGGCTCCTACGAGCAGTACTTC	CASSPRGSYEQYF
TRBV9	NA	TRBJ1-4	NA	TGTGCCAGCAAAGCTAACGGGAATGAAAAACTGTTTTTT	CASKANGNEKLFF
TRBV2	NA	TRBJ1-1	TRBD1	TGTGCCAGCAGTGGTAGGACAGGATACATGAACACTGAAGCTTTCTTT	CASSGRTGYMNTEAFF
TRBV6-2/TRBV6-3	NA	TRBJ2-2	NA	TGTGCCAGCAGCCCGGGTACCGGGGAGCTGTTTTTT	CASSPGTGELFF
TRBV9	NA	TRBJ1-2	NA	TGTGCCAGCAGCCCGGGAGACGGGGAAGAGGGCTACACCTTC	CASSPGDGEEGYTF
TRBV7-2	NA	TRBJ2-2	TRBD2	TGTGCCAGCAGCCCGGGACTAGCGGGAGGGCCGTACACCGGGGAGCTGTTTTTT	CASSPGLAGGPYTGELFF
TRBV20-1	NA	TRBJ1-2	NA	TGCAGTGCTAGTCCTGAGTATAACTATGGCTACACCTTC	CSASPEYNYGYTF
TRBV29-1	once	TRBJ1-3	TRBD1	TGCAGCGTGGGGCTTGGACAGGCTGGAAACACCATATATTTT	CSVGLGQAGNTIYF
TRBV5-6	NA	TRBJ2-7	NA	TGTGCCAGCAGCTTGGCCACTGGGGGCGGGAACGAGCAGTACTTC	CASSLATGGGNEQYF
TRBV5-1	NA	TRBJ2-7	TRBD1	TGCGCCAGCAGCTTGGATCCGGGACAGACCTACGAGCAGTACTTC	CASSLDPGQTYEQYF
TRBV6-5	NA	TRBJ1-1	TRBD1	TGTGCCAGCAGGACCAGGGGGGGAGACACTGAAGCTTTCTTT	CASRTRGGDTEAFF
TRBV30	NA	TRBJ1-3	TRBD1	TGTGCCTGGTATGGACAGGGAACTGGAAACACCATATATTTT	CAWYGQGTGNTIYF
TRBV10-2	NA	TRBJ1-2	NA	TGCGCCAGCTCGACTGGACAGTATGGCTACACCTTC	CASSTGQYGYTF
TRBV27	once	TRBJ2-1	TRBD2	TGTGCCAGCAGTTCCCCGGGAGGGTTTATCAATGAGCAGTTCTTC	CASSSPGGFINEQFF
TRBV30	NA	TRBJ1-1	NA	TGTGCCTGGTCGCTTGCGGGCCTAAACACTGAAGCTTTCTTT	CAWSLAGLNTEAFF
TRBV9	NA	TRBJ2-2	TRBD2	TGTGCCAGCAGCGGGGGACTAGCGGTCACCGGGGAGCTGTTTTTT	CASSGGLAVTGELFF
TRBV15	once	TRBJ2-2	TRBD1	TGTGCCACCAGCCCTTCCCAATGGGACAGGGGGATATCGGGGGAGCTGTTTTTT	CATSPSQWDRGISGELFF
TRBV4-1	NA	TRBJ2-5	NA	TGCGCCAGCAGCCAGGAAGGCGGGACTCTCCTCCAAGAGACCCAGTACTTC	CASSQEGGTLLQETQYF
TRBV7-9	NA	TRBJ2-7	TRBD1	TGTGCCAGCAGCTCATTACCGGGACAGGGCCCGTTGGGCGAGCAGTACTTC	CASSSLPGQGPLGEQYF
TRBV11-2	NA	TRBJ1-2	TRBD1	TGTGCCAGCAGCTTGCGGACAGGGGGCTATGGCTACACCTTC	CASSLRTGGYGYTF
TRBV4-1	NA	TRBJ1-5	NA	TGCGCCAGCAAGCCAAGTGGGGCCACAGCTAGGAATCAGCCCCAGCATTTT	CASKPSGATARNQPQHF
TRBV3-1/TRBV3-2	NA	TRBJ2-1	TRBD1	TGTGCCAGCAGCCGAGGGACAGGAGAGAACGAGCAGTTCTTC	CASSRGTGENEQFF